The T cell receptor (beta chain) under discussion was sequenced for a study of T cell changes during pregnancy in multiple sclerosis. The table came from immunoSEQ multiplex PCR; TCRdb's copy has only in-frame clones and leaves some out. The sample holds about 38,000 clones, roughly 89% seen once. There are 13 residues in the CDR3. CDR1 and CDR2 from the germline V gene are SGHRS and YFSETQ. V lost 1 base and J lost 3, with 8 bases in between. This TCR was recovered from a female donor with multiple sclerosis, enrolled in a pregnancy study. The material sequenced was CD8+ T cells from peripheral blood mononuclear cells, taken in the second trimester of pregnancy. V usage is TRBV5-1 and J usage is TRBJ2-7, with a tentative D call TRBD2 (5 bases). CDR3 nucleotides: TGCGCCAGCAGCTTGACCGGGGTCTACGAGCAGTACTTC. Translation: CASSLTGVYEQYF. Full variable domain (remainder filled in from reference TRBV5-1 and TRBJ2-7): KAGVTQTPRYLIKTRGQQVTLSCSPISGHRSVSWYQQTPGQGLQFLFEYFSETQRNKGNFPGRFSGRQFSNSRSEMNVSTLELGDSALYLCASSLTGVYEQYFGPGTRLTVT.